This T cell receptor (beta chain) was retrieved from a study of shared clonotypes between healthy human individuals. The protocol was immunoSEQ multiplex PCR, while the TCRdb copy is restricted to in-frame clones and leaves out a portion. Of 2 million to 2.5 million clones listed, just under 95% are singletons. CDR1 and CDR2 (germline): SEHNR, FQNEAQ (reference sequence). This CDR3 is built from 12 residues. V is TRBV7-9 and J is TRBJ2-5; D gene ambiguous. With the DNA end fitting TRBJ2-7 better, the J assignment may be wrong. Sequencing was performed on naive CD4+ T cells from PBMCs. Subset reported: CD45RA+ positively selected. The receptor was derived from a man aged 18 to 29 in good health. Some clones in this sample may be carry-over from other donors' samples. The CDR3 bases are TGTGCCAGCAGCTATAGTCTAGGCGAGCAGTACTTC. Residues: CASSYSLGEQYF.